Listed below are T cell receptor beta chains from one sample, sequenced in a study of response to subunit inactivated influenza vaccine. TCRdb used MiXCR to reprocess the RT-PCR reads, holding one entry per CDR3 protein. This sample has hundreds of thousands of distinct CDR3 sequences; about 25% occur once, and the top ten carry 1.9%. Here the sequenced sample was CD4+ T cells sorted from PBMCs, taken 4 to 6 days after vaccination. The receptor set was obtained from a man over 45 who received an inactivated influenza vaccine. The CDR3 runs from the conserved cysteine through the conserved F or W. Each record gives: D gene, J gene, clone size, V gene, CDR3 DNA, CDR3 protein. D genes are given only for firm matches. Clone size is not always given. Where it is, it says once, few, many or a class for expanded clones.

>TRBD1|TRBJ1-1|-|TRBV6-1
TGTGCCAGCAGCCCACGTAAGACAGGGCGAAACACTGAAGCTTTCTTT
CASSPRKTGRNTEAFF
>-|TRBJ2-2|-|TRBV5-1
TGCGCCAGCAGCCCCCTGGCAGGGAGGACCGGGGAGCTGTTTTTT
CASSPLAGRTGELFF
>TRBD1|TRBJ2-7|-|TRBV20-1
TGCAGTGGCCAGAGACAGGGCAACTACGAGCAGTACTTC
CSGQRQGNYEQYF
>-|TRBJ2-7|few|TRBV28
TGTGCCAGCAGTTTATGGGGGGCGAGTTCATTCTACGAGCAGTACTTC
CASSLWGASSFYEQYF
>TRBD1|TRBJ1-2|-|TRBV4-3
TGCGCCAGCAGCCGAGAACAGGGGCCCACTAACTATGGCTACACCTTC
CASSREQGPTNYGYTF
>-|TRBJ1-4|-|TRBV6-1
TGTGCCAGCAGTGAAGAAGGGGGAGAAAAACTGTTTTTT
CASSEEGGEKLFF
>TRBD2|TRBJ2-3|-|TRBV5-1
TGCGCCAGCAGGTCACCTAGCGGGAGCACAGATACGCAGTATTTC
CASRSPSGSTDTQYF
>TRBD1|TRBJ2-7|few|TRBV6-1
TGTGCCAGCGCCTACCGAGGACAGGCTTCCTACGAGCAGTACTTC
CASAYRGQASYEQYF
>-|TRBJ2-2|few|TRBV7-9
TGTGCCAGCAGCTTAATGTCAATAAACACCGGGGAGCTGTTTTTT
CASSLMSINTGELFF
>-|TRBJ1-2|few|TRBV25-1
TGTGCCAGCAGTGACCGCTGGGACTATGGCTACACCTTC
CASSDRWDYGYTF
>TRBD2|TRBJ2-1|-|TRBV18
TGTGCCAGCTCACCACGAGTAGCGGGAGAGGGTGAGCAGTTCTTC
CASSPRVAGEGEQFF
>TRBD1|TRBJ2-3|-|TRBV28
TGTGCCAGCAGTTTAGTCGGACAGGGGGAAGATACGCAGTATTTT
CASSLVGQGEDTQYF
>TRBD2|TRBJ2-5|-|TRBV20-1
TGCAGTGCTAGGGGACTAGCGGGAGACCAACAGGAGACCCAGTACTTC
CSARGLAGDQQETQYF
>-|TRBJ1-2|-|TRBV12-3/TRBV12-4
TGTGCCACCTCCCCCCTCCCGGGCCTCGAGAGCTATGGCTACACCTTC
CATSPLPGLESYGYTF
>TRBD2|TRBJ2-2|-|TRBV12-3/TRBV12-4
TGTGCCAGCAGCGGACTAGCGGGAGGGACCGGGGAGCTGTTTTTT
CASSGLAGGTGELFF
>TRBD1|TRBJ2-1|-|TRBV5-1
TGCGCCAGCAGCGGCGGACAGGGTACCTACAATGAGCAGTTCTTC
CASSGGQGTYNEQFF
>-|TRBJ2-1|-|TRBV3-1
TGTGCCAGCAGCCAAGGCGGTGGAACGAATGAGCAGTTCTTC
CASSQGGGTNEQFF
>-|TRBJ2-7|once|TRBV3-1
TGTGCCAGCAGCCAAGGTGCAGGGTCCGGCGAGCAGTACTTC
CASSQGAGSGEQYF
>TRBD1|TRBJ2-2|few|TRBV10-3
TGTGCCATCAGCGGGGACAGTTACACCGGGGAGCTGTTTTTT
CAISGDSYTGELFF
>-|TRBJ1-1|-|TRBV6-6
TGTGCCGGCTCGGGTGGAGTGAACACTGAAGCTTTCTTT
CAGSGGVNTEAFF
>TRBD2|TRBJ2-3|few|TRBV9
TGTGCCAGCAGCCCTCGTTGGTTAGGACTAGCGGGGGGCCCTAGCACAGATACGCAGTATTTT
CASSPRWLGLAGGPSTDTQYF
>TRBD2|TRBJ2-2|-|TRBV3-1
TGTGCCAGCAGCCAACTAGCGGGAGCTTTGTTGGCCGGGGAGCTGTTTTTT
CASSQLAGALLAGELFF
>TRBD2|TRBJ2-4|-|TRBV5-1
TGCGCCAGCAGCTTGGACCCGCAATCCTTTGGGGGGGGGAACATTCAGTACTTC
CASSLDPQSFGGGNIQYF
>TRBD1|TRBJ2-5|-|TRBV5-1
TGCGCCAGCGGGGACAGCGGAGCGACCCAGTACTTC
CASGDSGATQYF
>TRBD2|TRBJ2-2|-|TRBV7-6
TGTGCCAGCAGACCCGGCGGGACTAGCGGGAACTGGGAGCTGTTTTTT
CASRPGGTSGNWELFF
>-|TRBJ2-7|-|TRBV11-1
TGTGCCAGCAGCTTTCCCCCGCTCCAGCGCCCAGGAACCTACGAGCAGTACTTC
CASSFPPLQRPGTYEQYF
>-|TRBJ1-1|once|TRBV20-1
TGCAGTGCTACCACAACAGGGTTAGGCACTGAAGCTTTCTTT
CSATTTGLGTEAFF
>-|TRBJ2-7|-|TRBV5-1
TGCGCCAGCAGCTTGGGGACCCAAGCATCCTACGAGCAGTACTTC
CASSLGTQASYEQYF
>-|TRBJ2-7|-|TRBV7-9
TGTGCCAGCAGCTTTTTAGGATCCCAAGGACAGCAGTACTTC
CASSFLGSQGQQYF
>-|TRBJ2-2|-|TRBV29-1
TGCAGCGCCGCGGGACAGAGAAACACCGGGGAGCTGTTTTTT
CSAAGQRNTGELFF
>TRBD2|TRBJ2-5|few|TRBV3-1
TGTGCCAGCAGCCAAGATTCCGGACTAGCGGGAGGGACCCAGTACTTC
CASSQDSGLAGGTQYF
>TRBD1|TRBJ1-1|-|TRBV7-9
TGTGCCAGCAGCTTAGTGGGCAGGGGGGTGAACACTGAAGCTTTCTTT
CASSLVGRGVNTEAFF
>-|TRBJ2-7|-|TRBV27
TGTGCCAGCAGTCCCTTGATCCCAGACTCCTACGAGCAGTACTTC
CASSPLIPDSYEQYF
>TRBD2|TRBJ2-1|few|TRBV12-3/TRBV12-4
TGTGCCAGCAGTTTTGGTAGCGGGGTGGTAGAGTATGAGCAGTTCTTC
CASSFGSGVVEYEQFF
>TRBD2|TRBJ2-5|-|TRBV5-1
TGCGCCAGCAGCTTCCAGGCTAGCGGGAGTGGGGAGACCCAGTACTTC
CASSFQASGSGETQYF
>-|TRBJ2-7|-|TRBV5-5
TGTGCCAGCAGCTGGGCCCGGGTTCACGAGCAGTACTTC
CASSWARVHEQYF
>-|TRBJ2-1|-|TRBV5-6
TGTGCCAGCAGCTTGCGGGGGACCTCCTACAATGAGCAGTTCTTC
CASSLRGTSYNEQFF
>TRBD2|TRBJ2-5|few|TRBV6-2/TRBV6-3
TGTGCCAGCAGTCACCCCGGGACTAGCGAGACCCAGTACTTC
CASSHPGTSETQYF
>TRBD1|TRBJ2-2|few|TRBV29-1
TGCAGCGTGGGACAGAGCACCGGGGAGCTGTTTTTT
CSVGQSTGELFF
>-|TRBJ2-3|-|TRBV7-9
TGTGCCAGCAGTGGCGGGCGCCCAGATACGCAGTATTTT
CASSGGRPDTQYF
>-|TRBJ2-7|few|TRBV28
TGTGCCAGCAGGGGGGAGGAAGTCGCGACCAACGAGCAGTACTTC
CASRGEEVATNEQYF